This T cell receptor beta chain appears in the sequencing data of a study of T-cell reconstitution after alpha-beta-depleted transplantation in children. Findings and caveats of the study: Certain patients had high TCRbeta diversity at day 60, and it came from recipient T cells and thymic progenitors that survived. Several hundred expanded graft clones reportedly gave rise to the alpha-beta T cells present about two months after transplant. After one year, T-cell counts and TCRbeta diversity mostly came from new T cells.

This clonotype was counted at least ten times. Antigen unknown. As it was prepared, the TCRbeta library received unique molecular identifiers. MiXCR, run by TCRdb on the PCR reads, gives a single entry per CDR3 protein. The sample includes 120,000 to 150,000 distinct CDR3 sequences, around 8.8% of them seen just once. The length of the CDR3 is 14 residues. V lost 5 bases to trimming and J lost 6 bases, with 14 bases between them. This rearrangement joins TRBV12-3 or TRBV12-4 to TRBJ2-1; no reliable D call. This sequence originates from a female patient aged 2-15 years who had a stem cell transplant for congenital amegakaryocytic thrombocytopenia, so the T cells may come from the graft donor. Sequencing was performed on PBMCs, mostly from graft donor cells, taken 180 days after TCRalphabeta/CD19-depleted stem cell transplant. DNA of the CDR3: TGTGCCAGCAGTCGGTCGACCTCTGGCAATGAGCAGTTCTTC. Amino acid sequence: CASSRSTSGNEQFF.